Listed here are 22 T cell receptor beta chains from one sample, sequenced in a study of human versus mouse CDR3 diversity and MHC coevolution. Method: immunoSEQ multiplex PCR; TCRdb's copy keeps in-frame clones and lacks some. This sample has tens of thousands of clones; around 94% occur once, and the top ten carry approximately 20%. The source material was naive CD4+ T cells from blood. Subset specified: CD45RO-negative CD62L-positive naive CD4 T cells. These TCRs come from a person in their sixties or seventies in good health.

The chain carries TRBV6-1 and TRBJ2-3; tentatively, D is TRBD1 (6 bases). The CDR3 extends over 14 amino acids. CDR1 and CDR2 (germline): MNHNS, SASEGT. V lost 2 bases and J 4 bases, leaving 10 bases between the germline ends. CDR3 residues: CASSEHRAADTQYF. DNA for the CDR3: TGTGCCAGCAGTGAACACAGGGCCGCAGATACGCAGTATTTT.

The chain joins TRBV5-4 to TRBJ2-2; possibly TRBD2 for D (5 bases). Germline V CDR1 and CDR2: SGHNT, YYREEE (reference sequence). Trimming stripped 4 bases from V and 5 bases from J, with 6 bases between. The CDR3 is 12 residues long. CDR3 in DNA: TGTGCCAGCAGCCGGGGAACCGGGGAGCTGTTTTTT. Encoded protein: CASSRGTGELFF.

CDR3 protein: CASSLSQGSSEQYF. The CDR3 nucleotides are TGCGCCAGCAGCTTGTCACAGGGTAGTTCCGAGCAGTACTTC. The chain combines TRBV5-1 with TRBJ2-7, with D possibly TRBD1 on 6 matching bases. Trimming left V 1 base short and J 6 bases short, with 14 bases between. The CDR3 length is 14 residues. Germline V gene sequence: CDR1 SGHRS, CDR2 YFSETQ.

The chain carries TRBV5-4 and TRBJ2-7, with 7 bases identical to TRBD1. Per the germline V gene, CDR1 is SGHNT and CDR2 is YYREEE (reference sequence). There are 13 residues in the CDR3. J was trimmed by 2 bases and V by 4 bases; bases with no gene match: 3. The DNA of the CDR3 is TGTGCCAGCAGCCCGGACAGGACCTACGAGCAGTACTTC. Translation: CASSPDRTYEQYF.

V gene TRBV9 combines with J gene TRBJ2-5; no clear D gene. The ends were cut back, 2 bases at V and 5 bases at J, with 7 bases in the middle. Germline V lookup: CDR1 SGDLS, CDR2 YYNGEE. The CDR3 is 12 residues long. The CDR3 coding sequence is TGTGCCAGCAGCGTCACAGATGAGACCCAGTACTTC. This codes for CASSVTDETQYF.

This clone was recorded only once. V usage is TRBV2 and J usage is TRBJ2-1; possible D gene TRBD2, 7 bases. Trimming removed 6 bases from V and 2 bases from J, with 17 bases in between. Germline assignment: CDR1 SNHLY and CDR2 FYNNEI. This CDR3 is 16 amino acids long. The CDR3 coding sequence is TGTGCCAGCAGGGGGTGGGGGGGGCAGACCTACAATGAGCAGTTCTTC. This sequence encodes CASRGWGGQTYNEQFF.

V and J are TRBV5-6 and TRBJ2-1, with TRBD2 matching 13 bases. V was clipped by 3 bases and J by 6 bases; unmatched bases: 6. The CDR3 loop spans 16 amino acids. The V gene's germline CDR1 is SGHDT and CDR2 YYEEEE. Written as DNA, the CDR3 is TGTGCCAGCAGCTCGACGACTAGCGGGAGGCCCAATGAGCAGTTCTTC. This encodes CASSSTTSGRPNEQFF. Together with reference TRBV5-6 and TRBJ2-1, the CDR3 gives the full variable domain: DAGVTQSPTHLIKTRGQQVTLRCSPKSGHDTVSWYQQALGQGPQFIFQYYEEEERQRGNFPDRFSGHQFPNYSSELNVNALLLGDSALYLCASSSTTSGRPNEQFFGPGTRLTVL.

The chain joins TRBV18 to TRBJ2-5; D perhaps matches TRBD2 (6 bases). Germline CDR1 is KGHSH and CDR2 is LQKENI. V dropped 0 bases and J dropped 3 bases, with 11 bases sitting between them. This CDR3 contains 15 residues. The CDR3 coding sequence is TGTGCCAGCTCACCACCGGTAGCGGAAAAAGAGACCCAGTACTTC. It translates to CASSPPVAEKETQYF.

V gene TRBV7-3 combines with J gene TRBJ2-5, with TRBD2 matching over 7 bases. After removal of 2 bases from V and 2 bases from J, the junction contained 2 bases not matched to a gene. This CDR3 region has 14 residues. Germline CDR1 and CDR2: SGHTA and FQGTGA. The CDR3 loop is CASSLGLVQETQYF. The CDR3 DNA sequence: TGTGCCAGCAGCTTAGGACTAGTTCAAGAGACCCAGTACTTC.

This chain links TRBV5-1 with TRBJ2-1; no clear D gene. The CDR3 is 14 amino acids. V lost 4 bases and J lost 0, with 8 bases in between. CDR1 SGHRS and CDR2 YFSETQ come from the germline V gene. Here the CDR3 DNA reads TGCGCCAGCAGCGTAACCGGCTCCTACAATGAGCAGTTCTTC. Translation: CASSVTGSYNEQFF. Supplemented by reference TRBV5-1 and TRBJ2-1, the full variable domain reads KAGVTQTPRYLIKTRGQQVTLSCSPISGHRSVSWYQQTPGQGLQFLFEYFSETQRNKGNFPGRFSGRQFSNSRSEMNVSTLELGDSALYLCASSVTGSYNEQFFGPGTRLTVL.

V gene TRBV6-1 combines with J gene TRBJ2-7; 9 nucleotides match TRBD2. This CDR3 is built from 16 residues. Germline assignment: CDR1 MNHNS and CDR2 SASEGT. V dropped 4 bases and J dropped 2; count of bases not matched to a gene: 9. In nucleotides, the CDR3 is TGTGCCAGCAGTGCAGACAAGACTAGCGGCACCTACGAGCAGTACTTC. It encodes CASSADKTSGTYEQYF.

The V call is TRBV5-4, the J call TRBJ2-7; 8 bases are a match to TRBD1. CDR1 and CDR2 (germline): SGHNT, YYREEE (reference sequence). This CDR3 spans 16 amino acids. After removal of 3 bases from V and 3 bases from J, the junction contained 11 bases not matched to a gene. The CDR3 spells CASSSESRTGSYEQYF. The CDR3 coding sequence is TGTGCCAGCAGCTCGGAGAGCAGGACAGGGAGCTACGAGCAGTACTTC. The entire variable domain, with the rest obtained from reference TRBV5-4 and TRBJ2-7, is as follows: ETGVTQSPTHLIKTRGQQVTLRCSSQSGHNTVSWYQQALGQGPQFIFQYYREEENGRGNFPPRFSGLQFPNYSSELNVNALELDDSALYLCASSSESRTGSYEQYFGPGTRLTVT.

The chain links TRBV19 to TRBJ2-7, with 10 nucleotides matching TRBD1. Trimming took 5 bases from V and 1 from J; bases not matched to a gene: 5. This CDR3 region has 15 residues. From germline, CDR1 is LNHDA and CDR2 SQIVND (reference sequence). CDR3 region: CASSVPGQGSYEQYF. CDR3 bases: TGTGCCAGTAGTGTCCCGGGACAGGGGTCCTACGAGCAGTACTTC.

The V call is TRBV7-8, the J call TRBJ2-1; TRBD2 matches 13 bases. Germline V CDR1 and CDR2: SGHVS, FQNEAQ. The CDR3 extends over 16 amino acids. V lost 5 bases, J lost 7 bases, and 8 bases stayed unmatched. The CDR3 DNA is TGTGCCAGCAGCAGTTCTCGGACTAGCGGGAGAAATGAGCAGTTCTTC. Residues: CASSSSRTSGRNEQFF.

This rearrangement joins TRBV25-1 to TRBJ2-3; D unclear. Deletions cut 0 bases from V and 3 bases from J, with 4 bases between. Germline V lookup: CDR1 MGHDK, CDR2 SYGVNS. This CDR3 contains 13 residues. The CDR3 loop reads CASSEYGTDTQYF. CDR3 DNA: TGTGCCAGCAGTGAATACGGTACAGATACGCAGTATTTT. Filled out from reference TRBV25-1 and TRBJ2-3, the complete variable domain reads EADIYQTPRYLVIGTGKKITLECSQTMGHDKMYWYQQDPGMELHLIHYSYGVNSTEKGDLSSESTVSRIRTEHFPLTLESARPSHTSQYLCASSEYGTDTQYFGPGTRLTVL.

The V gene is TRBV7-9, the J gene TRBJ1-1; 8 nucleotides align to TRBD1. The germline gives CDR1 SEHNR, CDR2 FQNEAQ (reference sequence). V shed 3 bases, J shed 7 bases, and the junction held 4 bases outside the gene matches. The CDR3 has 13 residues. The CDR3 loop reads CASSLGQDREAFF. CDR3 DNA: TGTGCCAGCAGCTTGGGACAGGATCGTGAAGCTTTCTTT.

A single count supports this clone. The chain employs TRBV6-5 and TRBJ2-3; D uncertain. Germline values: CDR1 MNHEY, CDR2 SVGAGI. The length of the CDR3 is 13 residues. The V end lost 6 bases, the J end lost 5 bases, and 12 bases lay between the germline ends. The CDR3: CASRPTVGDTQYF. The CDR3 DNA reads TGTGCCAGCAGACCAACAGTTGGAGATACGCAGTATTTT.

A single count supports this clone. The chain uses TRBV11-1 and TRBJ1-5; TRBD1 might be the D (5 bases). The germline CDR1 and CDR2 sequences are SGHAT and FQDESV (reference sequence). Trimming shortened V by 1 base and J by 4 bases, and 5 bases separated the two germline ends. The CDR3 sequence is 13 residues long. The CDR3 DNA reads TGTGCCAGCAGCTTAGGACAGAATCAGCCCCAGCATTTT. Its protein product is CASSLGQNQPQHF.

The V call is TRBV2, the J call TRBJ1-2, with 7 positions matching TRBD1. The CDR3 is 15 residues long. The ends lost 4 bases at V and 4 bases at J; junction bases unmatched: 9. The germline V gene encodes CDR1 SNHLY and CDR2 FYNNEI. CDR3 nucleotide sequence: TGTGCCAGCAGTGTGGGTCCGGGACAGATCTATGGCTACACCTTC. Translated: CASSVGPGQIYGYTF.

A remark on this clone: At the DNA level, this CDR3 is encoded by other sequences in the same sample as well. The chain recombines TRBV9 with TRBJ2-3; 8 bases match TRBD2. Germline CDR1 is SGDLS and CDR2 is YYNGEE. The CDR3 is 15 residues long. Trimming removed 0 bases from V and 1 base from J; junction bases left unmatched: 1. This CDR3 is CASSVDSGGTDTQYF. For the CDR3, the DNA is TGTGCCAGCAGCGTAGATAGCGGGGGCACAGATACGCAGTATTTT. Full variable domain (outside the CDR3, taken from reference TRBV9 and TRBJ2-3): DSGVTQTPKHLITATGQRVTLRCSPRSGDLSVYWYQQSLDQGLQFLIQYYNGEERAKGNILERFSAQQFPDLHSELNLSSLELGDSALYFCASSVDSGGTDTQYFGPGTRLTVL.

The chain carries TRBV5-1 and TRBJ2-3, with 12 bases lining up with TRBD1. V lost 0 bases to trimming and J lost 3 bases; unmatched junction nucleotides: 2. CDR1 is SGHRS, CDR2 YFSETQ, per germline. The CDR3 spans 16 residues. The CDR3 here is CASSLGGQGATDTQYF. The CDR3 DNA reads as TGCGCCAGCAGCTTGGGGGGACAGGGGGCAACAGATACGCAGTATTTT.

The chain links TRBV29-1 to TRBJ1-1, with D uncertain. The CDR3 contains 13 residues. V was pared by 7 bases and J by 2 bases, with 14 bases between. The V gene's germline CDR1 is SQVTM and CDR2 ANQGSEA. The CDR3 loop is CSGRIGSNTEAFF. The CDR3 nucleotides are TGCAGCGGGAGGATCGGCAGCAACACTGAAGCTTTCTTT.